This T cell receptor beta chain was sequenced in a study of PD-1 blockade in classical Hodgkin lymphoma. Notes on the study in general: Partial responders and progressors had significantly lower baseline TCR diversity. Exclusion was applied to patients who started nivolumab under 1 year after ASCT.

A note on this clone: Its antigen is currently unknown.

The V gene end was trimmed by 6 bases and the J gene end by 2 bases; junction bases not matched to a gene: 6. Germline values: CDR1 SGHVS, CDR2 FNYEAQ. The CDR3 sequence is 14 residues long. Time point defined: cycle 4 day 1 (C4D1), after less than 7 weeks of nivolumab. Each and every patient relapsed after autologous stem cell transplantation, and patients got differing brentuximab vedotin exposure. Method: immunoSEQ multiplex PCR; TCRdb's copy keeps in-frame clones and lacks some. The sample has around 25,000 clones; roughly 80% are singletons. The TCR originated in a human donor with classical Hodgkin lymphoma. The rearrangement uses TRBV7-6 and TRBJ2-7; 8 positions agree with TRBD2. The sequences come from peripheral blood mononuclear cells (PBMCs), collected before the fourth cycle of nivolumab. The CDR3 reads CASSISGEAYEQYF. CDR3 sequence (DNA): TGTGCCAGCAGTATTAGCGGGGAGGCCTACGAGCAGTACTTC.